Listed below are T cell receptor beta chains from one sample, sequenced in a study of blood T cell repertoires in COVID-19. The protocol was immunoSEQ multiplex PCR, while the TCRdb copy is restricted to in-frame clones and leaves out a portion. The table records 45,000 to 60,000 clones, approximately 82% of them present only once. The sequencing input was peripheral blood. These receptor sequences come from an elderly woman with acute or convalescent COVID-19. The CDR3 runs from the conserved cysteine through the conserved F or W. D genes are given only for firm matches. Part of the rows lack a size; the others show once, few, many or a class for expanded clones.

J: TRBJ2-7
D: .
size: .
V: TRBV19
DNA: TGTGCCAGTACCACGGCGGGGGCATTTGGCGAGCAGTACTTC
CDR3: CASTTAGAFGEQYF

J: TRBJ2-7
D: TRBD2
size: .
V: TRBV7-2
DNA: TGTGCCAGCAGCCCGACTAGCGGGAGGTTTTCCTACGAGCAGTACTTC
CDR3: CASSPTSGRFSYEQYF

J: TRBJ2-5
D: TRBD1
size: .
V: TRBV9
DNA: TGTGCCAGCAGCACCCGACAGGGGAGGCAAGAGACCCAGTACTTC
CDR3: CASSTRQGRQETQYF

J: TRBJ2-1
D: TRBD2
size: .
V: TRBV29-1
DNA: TGCAGCGTTGGAGCGGGAGAGCAGTTCTTC
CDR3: CSVGAGEQFF

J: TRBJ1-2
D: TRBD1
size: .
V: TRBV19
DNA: TGTGCCAGTACATCAAATGCAGGGGGCCGAGCTAACTATGGCTACACCTTC
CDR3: CASTSNAGGRANYGYTF

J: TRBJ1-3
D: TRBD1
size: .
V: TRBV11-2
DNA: TGTGCCAGCAGCTTAGCGGGACAGAGCTCTGGAAACACCATATATTTT
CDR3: CASSLAGQSSGNTIYF

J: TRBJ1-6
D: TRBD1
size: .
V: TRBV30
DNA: TGTGCCTGGAGTTCGACAGGGGTGGGTTCACCCCTCCACTTT
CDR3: CAWSSTGVGSPLHF

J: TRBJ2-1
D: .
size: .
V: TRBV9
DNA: TGTGCCAGCAGCGTAGCTAACTACCTGGCTGAGCAGTTCTTC
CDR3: CASSVANYLAEQFF

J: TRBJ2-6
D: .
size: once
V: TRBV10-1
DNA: TGCGCCAGCCATGGGCGGGAAGCTGGGGCCAACGTCCTGACTTTC
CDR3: CASHGREAGANVLTF

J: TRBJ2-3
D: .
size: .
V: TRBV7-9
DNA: TGTGCCAGCAGCCGAGGCACGGGAGAGAGAGATACGCAGTATTTT
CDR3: CASSRGTGERDTQYF

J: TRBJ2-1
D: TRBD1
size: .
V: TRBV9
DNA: TGTGCCAGCAGCCCAGACAGGGGACCGCCCTACAATGAGCAGTTCTTC
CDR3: CASSPDRGPPYNEQFF

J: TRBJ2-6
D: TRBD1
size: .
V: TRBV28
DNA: TGTGCCAGCAGGGAGCCGACAGGGTCTGGGGCCAACGTCCTGACTTTC
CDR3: CASREPTGSGANVLTF

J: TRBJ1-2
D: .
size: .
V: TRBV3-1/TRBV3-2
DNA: TGTGCCAGCAGACCTCTCGGGAACCCTAACTATGGCTACACCTTC
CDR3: CASRPLGNPNYGYTF

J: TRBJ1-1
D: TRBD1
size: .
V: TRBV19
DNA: TGTGCCAGTAGTATGGGCCAGGGGGCGTGGGTGAACACTGAAGCTTTCTTT
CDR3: CASSMGQGAWVNTEAFF

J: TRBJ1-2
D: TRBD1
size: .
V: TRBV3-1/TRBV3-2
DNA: TGTGCCAGCAGCCAGGACAGGTTGGGCGGCTACACCTTC
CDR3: CASSQDRLGGYTF

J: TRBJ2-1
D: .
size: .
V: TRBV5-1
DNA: TGCGCCAGCAGCGACGGGTCAGACAATGAGCAGTTCTTC
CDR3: CASSDGSDNEQFF

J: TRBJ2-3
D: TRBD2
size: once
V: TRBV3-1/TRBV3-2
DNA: TGTGCCAGCAGCCCGCCTAGCGGAGCGCAGTATTTT
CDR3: CASSPPSGAQYF

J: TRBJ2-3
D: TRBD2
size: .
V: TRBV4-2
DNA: TGTGCCAGCAGCCAAGTCTTAGCGGGGGGGATGACAGATACGCAGTATTTT
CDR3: CASSQVLAGGMTDTQYF

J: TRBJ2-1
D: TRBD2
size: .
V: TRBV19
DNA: TGTGCCAGTAGCCACGCGACTAGCGGAGTTCATGAGCAGTTCTTC
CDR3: CASSHATSGVHEQFF

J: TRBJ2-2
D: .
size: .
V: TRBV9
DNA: TGTGCCAGCAGCACCCCCGCGCGGGGCGGGGAGCTGTTTTTT
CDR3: CASSTPARGGELFF

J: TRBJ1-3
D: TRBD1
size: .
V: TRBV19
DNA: TGTGCCAGTAGTGCGGGCAGGGGGAGTGGAAACACCATATATTTT
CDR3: CASSAGRGSGNTIYF

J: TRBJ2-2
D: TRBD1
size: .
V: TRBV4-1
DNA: TGCGCCAGCAGCTTAGCAGGGGGCCCCGGGGAGCTGTTTTTT
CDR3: CASSLAGGPGELFF

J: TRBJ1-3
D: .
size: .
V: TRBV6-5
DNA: TGTGCCAGCATCAGGGCTGGAAACACCATATATTTT
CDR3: CASIRAGNTIYF

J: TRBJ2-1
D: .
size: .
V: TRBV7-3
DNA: TGTGCCAGCAGATCCCCAAACGGGAGAAATGAGCAGTTCTTC
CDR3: CASRSPNGRNEQFF

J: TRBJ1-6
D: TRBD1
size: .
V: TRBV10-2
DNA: TGCGCCAGCAGCTCCGGACAGGGAGAGTCACCCCTCCACTTT
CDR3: CASSSGQGESPLHF

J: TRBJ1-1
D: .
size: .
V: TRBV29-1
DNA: TGCAGCGTTGATCGGGAAACTGAAGCTTTCTTT
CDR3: CSVDRETEAFF

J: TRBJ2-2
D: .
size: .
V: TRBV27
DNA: TGTGCCAGCAGTGTATACGGGGGGCCCGACACCGGGGAGCTGTTTTTT
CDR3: CASSVYGGPDTGELFF

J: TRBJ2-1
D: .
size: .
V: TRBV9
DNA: TGTGCCAGCAGTTTTTCCGGGGGTGAGCAGTTCTTC
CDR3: CASSFSGGEQFF

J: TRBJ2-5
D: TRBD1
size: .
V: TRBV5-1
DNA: TGCGCCAGCAGCGGCGGGACAGGTGGTTACCAAGAGACCCAGTACTTC
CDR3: CASSGGTGGYQETQYF

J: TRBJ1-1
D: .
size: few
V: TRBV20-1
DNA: TGCAGTGCTAGTGTCCTAACGGGGCGGGAAACTGAAGCTTTCTTT
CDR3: CSASVLTGRETEAFF

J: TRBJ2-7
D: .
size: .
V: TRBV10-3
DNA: TGTGCCATCAGCTTCCAGGGCGAGCAGTACTTC
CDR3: CAISFQGEQYF

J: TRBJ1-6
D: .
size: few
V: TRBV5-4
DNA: TGTGCCAGCAGCGCACGGGGGAACTATAATTCACCCCTCCACTTT
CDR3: CASSARGNYNSPLHF

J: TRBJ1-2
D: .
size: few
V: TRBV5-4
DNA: TGTGCCAGCAGCTCCCGAGGCGATGGCTACACCTTC
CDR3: CASSSRGDGYTF

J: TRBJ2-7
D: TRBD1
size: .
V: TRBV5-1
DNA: TGCGCCAGCAGCTTAAGGGACAGGGCGGACGACGAGCAGTACTTC
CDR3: CASSLRDRADDEQYF

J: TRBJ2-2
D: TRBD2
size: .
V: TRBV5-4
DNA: TGTGCCAGCAGCTCCTTAGCGGGACCTCAAGGGGAGCTGTTTTTT
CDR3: CASSSLAGPQGELFF

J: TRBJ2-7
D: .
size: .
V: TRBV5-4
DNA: TGTGCCAGCAGCTTCCCCCCTTTCTACGAGCAGTACTTC
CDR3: CASSFPPFYEQYF

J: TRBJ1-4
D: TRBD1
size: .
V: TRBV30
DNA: TGTGCCTGGAGAAATCCCGGGACAGGGACGCGAAAACTGTTTTTT
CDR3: CAWRNPGTGTRKLFF

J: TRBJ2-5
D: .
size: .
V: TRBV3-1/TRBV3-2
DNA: TGTGCCAGCAGCCAAGCGCTAGCCAGTAGTACCCAGTACTTC
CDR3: CASSQALASSTQYF

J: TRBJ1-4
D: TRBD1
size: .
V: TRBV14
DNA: TGTGCCAGCAGCCGGGAACAGGGGAGGAATGAAAAACTGTTTTTT
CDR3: CASSREQGRNEKLFF

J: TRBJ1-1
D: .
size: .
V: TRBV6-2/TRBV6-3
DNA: TGTGCCAGCAGTTACCCGAGGAACACTGAAGCTTTCTTT
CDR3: CASSYPRNTEAFF

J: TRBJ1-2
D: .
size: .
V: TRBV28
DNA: TGTGCCAGCAGTTTCGTATCTTCTAACTATGGCTACACCTTC
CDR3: CASSFVSSNYGYTF

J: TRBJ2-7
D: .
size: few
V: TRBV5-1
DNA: TGCGCCAGCAGCTTGGGTCAGGGGTCTATCGAGCAGTACTTC
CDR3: CASSLGQGSIEQYF

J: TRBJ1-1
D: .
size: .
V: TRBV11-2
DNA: TGTGCCAGCAGCCCGAGGATGAACACTGAAGCTTTCTTT
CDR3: CASSPRMNTEAFF

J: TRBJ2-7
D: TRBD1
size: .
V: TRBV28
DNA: TGTGCCAGCAGTTTATCGTCCGGGACAGGGGGCCACGAGCAGTACTTC
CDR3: CASSLSSGTGGHEQYF

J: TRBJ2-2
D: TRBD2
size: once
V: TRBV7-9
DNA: TGTGCCAGCAGCTCTAGCGGGAGTTTTAACGGGGAGCTGTTTTTT
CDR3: CASSSSGSFNGELFF

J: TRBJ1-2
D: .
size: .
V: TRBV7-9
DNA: TGTGCCAGCAGCTTAGTAGGGACATGGGGCTACACCTTC
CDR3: CASSLVGTWGYTF

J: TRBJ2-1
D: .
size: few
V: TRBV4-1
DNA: TGCGCCAGCAGCCAAATTAGCAGAGAGCAGTTCTTC
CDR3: CASSQISREQFF

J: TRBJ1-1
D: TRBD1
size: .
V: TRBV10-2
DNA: TGCGCCAGCACAACATGGAGGGGGCAACAACAAGAAGCTTTCTTT
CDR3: CASTTWRGQQQEAFF

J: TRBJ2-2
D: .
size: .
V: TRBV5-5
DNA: TGTGCCAGCAGCTTTGTCGAGGGATTAAACGCCGGGGAGCTGTTTTTT
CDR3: CASSFVEGLNAGELFF